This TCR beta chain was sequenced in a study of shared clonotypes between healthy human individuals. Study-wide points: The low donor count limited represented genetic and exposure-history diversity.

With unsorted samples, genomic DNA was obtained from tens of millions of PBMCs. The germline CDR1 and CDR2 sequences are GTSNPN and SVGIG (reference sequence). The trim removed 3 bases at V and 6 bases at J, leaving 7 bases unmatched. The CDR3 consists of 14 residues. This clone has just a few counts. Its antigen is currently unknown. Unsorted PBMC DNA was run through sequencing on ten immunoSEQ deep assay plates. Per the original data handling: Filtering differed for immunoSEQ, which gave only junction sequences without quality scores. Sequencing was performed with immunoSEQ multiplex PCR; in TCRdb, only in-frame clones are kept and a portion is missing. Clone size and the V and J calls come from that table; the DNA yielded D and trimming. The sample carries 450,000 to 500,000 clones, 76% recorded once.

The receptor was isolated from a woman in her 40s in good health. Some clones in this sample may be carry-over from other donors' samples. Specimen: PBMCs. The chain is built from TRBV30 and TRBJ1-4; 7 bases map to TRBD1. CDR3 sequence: CAWRVTGDDEKLFF. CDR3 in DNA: TGTGCCTGGAGGGTTACAGGGGATGATGAAAAACTGTTTTTT.